Included here is one TCR beta chain sequence, with context. This record comes from a study of Ad26.COV2.S vaccination and SARS-CoV-2 variants. Noted treatment: around 19 received Ad26.COV2.S at low or high dose, single or two shots; five or six received placebo; per-sample allocation not given. The study sampled participants on day 63 after the first vaccine or placebo injection. Some clones are missing from TCRdb's copy, which holds only in-frame ones; the method was immunoSEQ multiplex PCR. The sample has roughly 320,000 clones; about nine tenths are singletons. This TCR was sampled from a person aged 18-60 years who received the Ad26.COV2.S COVID-19 vaccine or a placebo. Sample: peripheral blood, taken in a trial of Ad26.COV2.S vaccine versus placebo.

The CDR3 region is CASSQVSGGEPLAKNIQYF. CDR3 coding DNA: TGTGCCAGCAGCCAAGTTTCAGGGGGGGAGCCCTTAGCCAAAAACATTCAGTACTTC. V and J are TRBV3-1 (or the pseudogene TRBV3-2) and TRBJ2-4; perhaps D is TRBD1 or TRBD2 (7 bases each). The ends were cut back, 1 base at V and 0 bases at J, with 19 bases in the middle. The CDR3 length is 19 residues. CDR1 is LGHDT, CDR2 YNNKEL, per germline (reference sequence).